A single sample gave rise to the 19 T cell receptor beta chains below, sequenced in a study of spatial heterogeneity in lung cancer. MiXCR, applied by TCRdb to the 5' RACE reads, yields one record per CDR3 protein. The table shows 8,500 to 14,000 distinct CDR3 sequences, with approximately 4% occurring only once. Time point indicated: sample taken at primary tumor resection. The study sequenced unsorted whole RNA from tumor, nontumor lung or frozen PBMC. Sequenced here: normal lung tissue next to the tumor, sampled at surgery. The receptors come from a male donor with early-stage non-small cell lung cancer.

This clonotype was counted at least ten times. In a library made to pick up alpha chains, this beta chain is a stray read with a size that means little. The chain combines TRBV7-8 with TRBJ1-2; D gene ambiguous. Germline loops: CDR1 SGHVS, CDR2 FQNEAQ. V dropped 1 base and J dropped 5 bases, with 14 bases sitting between them. This CDR3 is built from 15 residues. CDR3 sequence reads: CASSLGPNPAYGYTF. As DNA, the CDR3 is TGTGCCAGCAGCTTAGGCCCAAATCCGGCGTATGGCTACACCTTC.

There are many counts of this clonotype. This beta chain is an unintended read in a library built for alpha chains; its size means little. This sequence joins TRBV27 and TRBJ1-4, with TRBD1 as a possible D gene (5 bases). The V and J ends lost 5 bases and 1 base respectively, with 17 bases between them. Germline loops: CDR1 MNHEY, CDR2 SMNVEV (reference sequence). The CDR3 covers 17 residues. Here the CDR3 DNA reads TGTGCCAGCAGTCCCCTTGAAGGGGTATTAACTAATGAAAAACTGTTTTTT. Its translation: CASSPLEGVLTNEKLFF.

At least ten counts were recorded for this clonotype. The library was prepared for alpha chains; this beta chain is a stray read, so its frequency means little. CDR3 in amino acids: CASSVEDSGAVTQYF. In DNA, the CDR3 is TGTGCCAGCAGCGTAGAAGACAGCGGCGCTGTGACCCAGTACTTC. The V call is TRBV9, the J call TRBJ2-5; D tentatively reads TRBD1 or TRBD2 (5 bases each). The V gene's germline CDR1 is SGDLS and CDR2 YYNGEE. Trimming shortened V by 0 bases and J by 7 bases, and 16 bases separated the two germline ends. The CDR3 spans 15 residues.

In this sample, this clonotype turned up many times. This beta chain is off target for a library built for alpha chains, so its abundance means little. The V call is TRBV2, the J call TRBJ1-5, with D unresolved. The CDR3 is made up of 13 amino acids. V was clipped by 11 bases and J by 4 bases, with 15 bases between them. The germline V gene encodes CDR1 SNHLY and CDR2 FYNNEI. The CDR3 region is CALRLGVNQPQHF. In DNA, the CDR3 is TGTGCCCTTCGCCTTGGAGTAAATCAGCCCCAGCATTTT.

This clonotype occurred many times. This beta chain appears as a stray read in a library generated for alpha chains; its size is not informative. The chain joins TRBV7-2 to TRBJ1-5; D unclear. The CDR3 totals 14 residues. Germline values: CDR1 SGHTA, CDR2 FQGNSA. Trimming removed 2 bases from V and 5 bases from J, with 10 bases in between. The CDR3 nucleotides read TGTGCCAGCAGCTTAAAGGGTATCGATCAGCCCCAGCATTTT. It encodes CASSLKGIDQPQHF.

The table lists this clonotype with many counts. This beta chain lies outside the target of a library built for alpha chains; its clone size means little. CDR3 DNA: TGCAGTGCCCCGGGACAGGGGGCGTATGGCTACACCTTC. Translation gives CSAPGQGAYGYTF. This chain uses TRBV20-1 with TRBJ1-2; TRBD1 matches 12 bases. The CDR3 sequence is 13 residues long. Germline CDR1 is DFQATT and CDR2 is SNEGSKA (reference sequence). Losses at the gene ends were 6 bases for V and 5 bases for J; bases not matched to a gene: 4.

This clonotype was detected ten times or more. Because this beta chain is a stray read in a library intended to capture alpha chains, its abundance should not be given much weight. This chain joins TRBV29-1 and TRBJ1-4, with D possibly being TRBD1 (6 bases). V lost 6 bases, J lost 3 bases, and 8 bases lay in between. CDR3 size: 12 residues. The germline CDR1 and CDR2 sequences are SQVTM and ANQGSEA. This chain's CDR3 is CSVTGANEKLFF. CDR3 DNA sequence: TGCAGCGTGACAGGAGCTAATGAAAAACTGTTTTTT.

In its sample, this clonotype is medium-sized. This beta chain represents an off-target read in a library built for alpha chains; its size is of limited meaning. This chain joins TRBV7-2 and TRBJ2-3; D not certain. V was cut by 4 bases and J by 6 bases, with 11 bases left in between. Germline V gene lookup returns CDR1 SGHTA and CDR2 FQGNSA. The CDR3 totals 13 residues. The CDR3 region has the DNA TGTGCCAGCAGCTCGTCTAGATTGGATACGCAGTATTTT. This codes for CASSSSRLDTQYF.

This clonotype was seen many times. The size of this beta chain means little, since it is a stray read in a library made for alpha chains. In DNA form, the CDR3 reads TGTGCCAGCAGCGCCGGGGACCCGAGCTCTGGAAACACCATATATTTT. Its protein product is CASSAGDPSSGNTIYF. The gene calls are TRBV9 and TRBJ1-3; maybe TRBD1 (5 bases). The CDR3 extends over 16 amino acids. CDR1 is SGDLS, CDR2 YYNGEE, per germline. Trimming removed 3 bases at V and 0 bases at J, with 13 bases between.

This clonotype was counted ten times or more. As an off-target read in a library built for alpha chains, this beta chain has a frequency of little significance. The chain combines TRBV9 with TRBJ2-6, with D tentatively TRBD2 (5 bases). Germline V gives CDR1 SGDLS, CDR2 YYNGEE. The CDR3 has 17 amino acids. Trimming cost V 0 bases and J 0 bases, with 10 bases left between them. Written as DNA, the CDR3 is TGTGCCAGCAGCGTAGCGGGGTCCTCCTCTGGGGCCAACGTCCTGACTTTC. Protein product: CASSVAGSSSGANVLTF.

In the case of this clonotype: This beta chain is off target for a library built for alpha chains, so its abundance means little. The chain employs TRBV6-6 and TRBJ2-3; D perhaps matches TRBD2 (6 bases). Per germline, CDR1 MNHNY and CDR2 SVGAGI (reference sequence). The ends were cut back, 4 bases at V and 3 bases at J, with 8 bases in the middle. The CDR3 sequence is 13 residues long. CDR3 DNA: TGTGCCAGCAGTTTGACTAGAACAGATACGCAGTATTTT. Its protein product is CASSLTRTDTQYF.

In this sample, this clonotype is medium-sized. Found in a library prepared for alpha chains, this beta chain is an off-target read, and its abundance has little meaning. This sequence joins TRBV7-6 and TRBJ1-1; the D is unclear. This CDR3 spans 13 amino acids. Germline CDR1 and CDR2: SGHVS and FNYEAQ. Trimming shortened V by 1 base and J by 11 bases, and 14 bases separated the two germline ends. This CDR3 reads CASSLGPQSLAFF. The CDR3 DNA reads as TGTGCCAGCAGCTTAGGCCCGCAAAGTCTTGCTTTCTTT.

This clonotype was counted ten times or more. This beta chain is a stray read from a library made for alpha chains; its abundance is not meaningful. The chain uses TRBV25-1 and TRBJ1-1; unclear D gene. The V end lost 8 bases, the J end lost 0 bases, and 4 bases lay between the germline ends. CDR1 is MGHDK and CDR2 is SYGVNS in the germline V gene. CDR3 length equals 11 residues. The CDR3 DNA reads TGTGCCAGCGGGGTGAACACTGAAGCTTTCTTT. Encoded protein: CASGVNTEAFF.

This clonotype was detected many times. With the library built for alpha chains, this beta chain is off target and its frequency is not meaningful. The chain recombines TRBV30 with TRBJ2-5, with D perhaps matching TRBD2 (6 bases). Germline V gene data show CDR1 as GTSNPN and CDR2 as SVGIG (reference sequence). This CDR3 has 14 residues. V lost 0 bases, J lost 2 bases, and 10 bases lay in between. Written as DNA, the CDR3 is TGTGCCTGGAGTGTCGGCGGGATACAAGAGACCCAGTACTTC. It translates to CAWSVGGIQETQYF.

This clonotype is labeled medium-sized (0.01 to 0.1%). With the library built for alpha chains, this beta chain is off target and its frequency is not meaningful. The J gene is TRBJ1-2, the V gene TRBV29-1; the match to TRBD1 covers 7 bases. V was pared by 6 bases and J by 3 bases, with 13 bases of the junction left unmatched. The V gene's germline CDR1 is SQVTM and CDR2 ANQGSEA. This CDR3 has 15 amino acids. CDR3 amino acids: CSVGQTGKSHYGYTF. Written as DNA, the CDR3 is TGCAGCGTCGGACAGACAGGGAAGTCGCACTATGGCTACACCTTC.

This clonotype has ten or more counts. Because the library targeted alpha chains, this beta chain is an off-target read whose size means little. CDR3 bases: TGTGCCAGCAGTCCTCGCGGGGCAGTAAGTACTGAAGCTTTCTTT. It is translated as CASSPRGAVSTEAFF. This rearrangement joins TRBV6-1 to TRBJ1-1; TRBD1 is a possible D gene (5 bases). The CDR3 covers 15 residues. The ends were cut back, 5 bases at V and 5 bases at J, with 18 bases in the middle. CDR1 is MNHNS and CDR2 is SASEGT in the germline V gene.

This clonotype was picked up many times. The library was built for alpha chains, so this beta chain is an off-target read and its size means little. V gene TRBV5-1 combines with J gene TRBJ2-7; 10 bases fit TRBD1. The CDR3 contains 15 residues. Germline lookup yields CDR1 SGHRS and CDR2 YFSETQ. The V segment lost 4 bases and the J segment 1 base; nucleotides outside the gene matches: 5. CDR3 region: CASSRQGARSYEQYF. For the CDR3, the DNA is TGCGCCAGCAGCCGACAGGGGGCCAGGTCCTACGAGCAGTACTTC.

This clonotype was detected many times. This beta chain is off target for a library built for alpha chains, so its abundance means little. This chain's CDR3 is CATSDRGQGVTNEKLFF. CDR3 sequence (DNA): TGTGCCACCAGTGATCGAGGACAGGGAGTGACTAATGAAAAACTGTTTTTT. This sequence joins TRBV24-1 and TRBJ1-4; the match to TRBD1 covers 8 bases. Trimming cost V 3 bases and J 2 bases; bases outside gene matches: 7. Germline V gene sequence: CDR1 KGHDR, CDR2 SFDVKD. This CDR3 spans 17 amino acids.

This clonotype is medium-sized. As an off-target read in a library built for alpha chains, this beta chain has a frequency of little significance. The chain recombines TRBV2 with TRBJ1-2, with 9 positions matching TRBD1. The germline V gene has CDR1 SNHLY and CDR2 FYNNEI. V was clipped by 6 bases and J by 2 bases; unmatched bases: 16. The CDR3 spans 18 residues. The CDR3 nucleotides are TGTGCCAGCAGCCCGGATGACAGGGGGGTTAAGAGGAACTATGGCTACACCTTC. This gives the protein CASSPDDRGVKRNYGYTF.